This T cell receptor (beta chain) emerged from a study of beta chain features in type 1 diabetes. Study-wide findings and caveats: Among patients, naive, central memory and Treg TCRB repertoires appeared more similar than among healthy donors. Cells with high TCR expression could be over-represented when cDNA is sequenced.

Expressed TCRB transcripts were sequenced because the entire RNA isolate underwent reverse transcription. The method was immunoSEQ multiplex PCR; TCRdb's version includes in-frame clones alone and lacks a portion of them. Here the sample spans about 320,000 clones, about 15% being singletons. Averaging about 120 mL, one heparinised blood draw was given by each donor. Between the trimmed V and J ends, which lost 4 bases and 4 bases, there was a span of 16 bases. CDR1 is LGHNA, CDR2 YSLEER, per germline. The CDR3 is 15 amino acids. This clone was seen a handful of times. Its antigen is not identified. The receptor was derived from a man between 25 and 39 years old in good health. The chain combines TRBV4-3 with TRBJ1-1; D remains ambiguous. The material sequenced was central memory CD4+ T cells from blood. The CDR3 reads CASSRQTGIGTEAFF. The DNA for the CDR3 is TGCGCCAGCAGCCGCCAGACCGGGATAGGCACTGAAGCTTTCTTT.